The rows below give T cell receptor beta chains drawn from one sample of a study of blood T cell repertoires in COVID-19. TCRdb's table, derived via immunoSEQ multiplex PCR, lists solely in-frame clones and lacks some. The repertoire includes about 200,000 clones, about 88% of them detected once, and 1.9% sits in the top ten. The specimen sequenced was peripheral blood. These receptors came from a middle-aged man with active or convalescent COVID-19. CDR3s include the opening cysteine and the closing phenylalanine or tryptophan. Each record gives: V gene, D gene, J gene, CDR3 protein. A D gene is named only where the DNA matches it firmly.

TRBV7-2	.	TRBJ1-5	CASSPSSEEQPQHF
TRBV6-5	TRBD1	TRBJ1-3	CASSRTGAGNTIYF
TRBV3-1/TRBV3-2	TRBD2	TRBJ2-7	CASSPKGKRGGSYEQYF
TRBV28	.	TRBJ2-7	CASTSLGLAYEQYF
TRBV2	TRBD1	TRBJ2-7	CASSPRGQGIGEQYF
TRBV28	.	TRBJ1-2	CASSFTDMANYGYTF
TRBV13	.	TRBJ2-6	CASSSRLDGSGANVLTF
TRBV28	.	TRBJ1-1	CASRQGHAGGTEAFF
TRBV11-2	.	TRBJ2-2	CASSWPEGGTGELFF
TRBV7-3	.	TRBJ2-7	CASSLRVSSEGEQYF
TRBV7-9	.	TRBJ1-6	CASSPGLSSLHF
TRBV28	.	TRBJ1-6	CASSDYDGQHYNSPLHF
TRBV24-1	TRBD1	TRBJ1-1	CATRGQGDLTEAFF
TRBV29-1	.	TRBJ1-1	CSLRGSTEAFF
TRBV3-1/TRBV3-2	TRBD1	TRBJ1-4	CASSQSDRGNEKLFF
TRBV18	TRBD1	TRBJ1-3	CASSSSLDRGANTIYF
TRBV28	.	TRBJ2-1	CASSLAGGTYNEQFF
TRBV5-4	.	TRBJ1-2	CASRRAGGERDGYTF
TRBV18	TRBD2	TRBJ2-1	CASSPRSPGSGRNEQFF
TRBV5-1	TRBD1	TRBJ2-7	CASSLSPDRGKQYF
TRBV5-1	TRBD2	TRBJ2-7	CASRWGGSSYEQYF
TRBV19	TRBD2	TRBJ2-1	CASSIWAGGEQFF
TRBV27	.	TRBJ1-6	CASSFGGFDSPLHF
TRBV7-2	.	TRBJ1-2	CASSSGYGYTF
TRBV25-1	.	TRBJ2-2	CASGSTDTGELFF
TRBV5-4	.	TRBJ1-2	CASSLESQVPYGYTF
TRBV19	.	TRBJ2-1	CASSMGRNSYNEQFF
TRBV27	.	TRBJ1-1	CASSLSTGNTEAFF
TRBV7-8	.	TRBJ1-1	CASSTGVPNTEAFF
TRBV6-1	.	TRBJ2-1	CASSSPDSSYNEQFF
TRBV2	.	TRBJ1-4	CASSGLTGQPETNEKLFF
TRBV18	TRBD1	TRBJ2-7	CASSPTGALYEQYF
TRBV15	.	TRBJ1-2	CATSRDGRANYGYTF
TRBV15	TRBD2	TRBJ2-5	CATTLGEGKRETQYF
TRBV4-1	.	TRBJ1-4	CASSQGIDLTWEDEKLFF
TRBV3-1/TRBV3-2	.	TRBJ1-3	CASSQDVRGGLGNTIYF
TRBV28	.	TRBJ1-4	CASSSPGDPKATNEKLFF
TRBV5-4	.	TRBJ2-5	CASSLARGIQETQYF
TRBV5-4	.	TRBJ2-7	CASSLKGASSEQYF
TRBV19	TRBD1	TRBJ1-1	CASSLRQGESEAFF
TRBV24-1	.	TRBJ1-2	CATSDASRPGGYTF
TRBV6-5	TRBD2	TRBJ2-5	CASSYPTSGRQETQYF
TRBV5-1	TRBD1	TRBJ1-4	CASSQGGPDEKLFF
TRBV9	TRBD1	TRBJ1-1	CASSVYRGMNTEAFF
TRBV2	.	TRBJ1-3	CASTRTGDSGNTIYF
TRBV25-1	TRBD2	TRBJ2-7	CASSEERTSGNSYEQYF
TRBV5-1	TRBD1	TRBJ1-1	CASSVSGTENTEAFF
TRBV6-5	TRBD1	TRBJ2-7	CATGTGESYEQYF
TRBV5-1	TRBD1	TRBJ2-1	CASSLSRRDRSYNEQFF
TRBV28	.	TRBJ1-2	CASSLRAGTYYGYTF
TRBV10-3	.	TRBJ2-7	CAISGTSSPYEQYF